This T cell receptor (beta chain) was found in a study of cytomegalovirus exposure and HLA in healthy donors. The PCR had 60 Vbeta and 13 Jbeta primers. Only in-frame clones appear in the TCRdb table, and some are missing; sequencing was by immunoSEQ multiplex PCR. There are about 160,000 clones in the sample; about four fifths occur only once, and around 4.5% lies in the top ten. V lost 6 bases to trimming and J lost 0 bases; unmatched junction nucleotides: 5. CDR3 length equals 15 residues. CDR1 is MNHNS, CDR2 SASEGT, per germline. This clone was seen a few times. The sequenced material came from PBMCs. The chain uses TRBV6-1 and TRBJ1-3, with 7 nucleotides matching TRBD1. The sequence derives from a man aged 25 to 40 in good health and CMV-seronegative. Written as DNA, the CDR3 is TGTGCCAGCAGCCGGGACAGCATCTCTGGAAACACCATATATTTT. The encoded protein is CASSRDSISGNTIYF.